The 8 T cell receptor beta chains presented below share a single source sample, sequenced in a study of patients and donors after allogeneic stem cell transplantation (TCRdb year 2020). Library preparation used RT-PCR. Sequencing was carried out with a NextSeq 550. TCRdb's own reprocessing of the public reads used fastp at Q25 and MiXCR and kept productive beta chains. Entries are consolidated by CDR3 protein sequence, retaining the most common genes and DNA. This sample comprises hundreds of thousands of distinct CDR3 sequences, more than 15% of them detected only once. The ten biggest clones cover 7.2% of the sample. The specimen sequenced was blood, either unsorted or a sorted T cell fraction (not recorded which). Every receptor here comes from a human donor who was either an allogeneic HSCT recipient or a stem cell or donor lymphocyte infusion donor (not recorded which). It is not recorded whose cells these are; they may come from a transplant donor.

This clonotype has more than one count but fewer than ten. The CDR3, as DNA: TGTGCCAGCAGTTGGGCGACGGATTACGAGCAGTACTTC. This translates into CASSWATDYEQYF. This chain uses TRBV6-5 with TRBJ2-7; D is ambiguous. Germline V gene sequence: CDR1 MNHEY, CDR2 SVGAGI. The V end was cut by 4 bases, the J end by 4 bases, with 11 bases between. The CDR3 has 13 amino acids.

This clonotype was detected a few times. The rearrangement uses TRBV7-2 and TRBJ2-1, with D hard to call. Trimming removed 0 bases at V and 3 bases at J, with 6 bases between. This CDR3 is 14 amino acids long. Germline lookup yields CDR1 SGHTA and CDR2 FQGNSA. In DNA form, the CDR3 reads TGTGCCAGCAGCTTAGCAGGTTTCTACAATGAGCAGTTCTTC. This codes for CASSLAGFYNEQFF.

This clonotype was counted a few times. V and J are TRBV20-1 and TRBJ1-1; TRBD1 aligns across 11 bases. V trimming: 0 bases; J trimming: 3 bases; junction bases outside the gene matches: 3. Looked up from germline, CDR1 is DFQATT and CDR2 is SNEGSKA (reference sequence). This CDR3 contains 15 residues. In DNA, the CDR3 is TGCAGTGCTAGAGATCGGACAGGGGGCCACACTGAAGCTTTCTTT. This sequence encodes CSARDRTGGHTEAFF.

Only a few counts were recorded for this clonotype. The rearrangement uses TRBV5-1 and TRBJ1-2; D may be TRBD1 (5 bases). This CDR3 is 15 amino acids long. Trimming left V 4 bases short and J 3 bases short, with 16 bases between. CDR1 is SGHRS, CDR2 YFSETQ, per germline. CDR3 in DNA: TGCGCCAGCAGCGCCGAGCCAGGGCTTCACTATGGCTACACCTTC. This gives the protein CASSAEPGLHYGYTF.

This clonotype occurred a few times. The chain employs TRBV20-1 and TRBJ2-7; D not resolved. Trimming pared 1 base from V and 6 bases from J, leaving 7 bases between. Germline values: CDR1 DFQATT, CDR2 SNEGSKA (reference sequence). The CDR3 spans 11 residues. CDR3 sequence reads: CSARVQSEQYF. The DNA for the CDR3 is TGCAGTGCTAGAGTTCAGTCCGAGCAGTACTTC.

This clonotype has a handful of counts. The chain recombines TRBV5-1 with TRBJ2-3; 9 bases map to TRBD2. The CDR3 extends over 13 amino acids. The V gene's germline CDR1 is SGHRS and CDR2 YFSETQ. Unmatched junction bases numbered 5, after V lost 5 bases and J lost 7 bases. The CDR3 spells CASSSGGTYTQYF. The CDR3 DNA reads TGCGCCAGCAGTAGCGGGGGAACCTATACGCAGTATTTT.

This clonotype has only a few counts. The chain joins TRBV15 to TRBJ2-7, with TRBD1 matching 7 bases. The CDR3 is 16 residues long. The ends lost 0 bases at V and 3 bases at J; junction bases unmatched: 8. Germline CDR1 is LNHNV and CDR2 is YYDKDF (reference sequence). The CDR3 DNA reads as TGTGCCACCAGCAGAGATCATATACGACAGGGCTACGAGCAGTACTTC. Protein product: CATSRDHIRQGYEQYF.

This clonotype was seen at least ten times. The chain couples TRBV5-6 to TRBJ2-7; 9 nucleotides agree with TRBD1. The germline V gene encodes CDR1 SGHDT and CDR2 YYEEEE. This CDR3 spans 14 amino acids. V trimming: 2 bases; J trimming: 9 bases; junction bases outside the gene matches: 9. The CDR3 reads CASSFGTGLRGQYF. The CDR3 nucleotides are TGTGCCAGCAGCTTCGGGACAGGGCTACGAGGGCAGTACTTC.